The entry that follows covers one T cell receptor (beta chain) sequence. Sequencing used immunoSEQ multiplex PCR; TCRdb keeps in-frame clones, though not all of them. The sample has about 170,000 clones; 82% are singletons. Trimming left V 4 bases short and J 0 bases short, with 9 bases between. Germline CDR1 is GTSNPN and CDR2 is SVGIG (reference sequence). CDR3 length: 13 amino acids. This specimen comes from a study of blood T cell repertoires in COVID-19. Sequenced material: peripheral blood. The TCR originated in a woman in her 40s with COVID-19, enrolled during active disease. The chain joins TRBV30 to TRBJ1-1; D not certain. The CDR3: CAWKLLLNTEAFF. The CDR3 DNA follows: TGTGCCTGGAAGCTTTTGCTGAACACTGAAGCTTTCTTT.